The TCR beta chain under discussion was sequenced for a study of blood T cells in healthy people across ages. The study, taken as a whole, reports: The study regarded diversity estimates from one million T cells as underestimates. It was not known whether donors were CMV positive (a possible confounder of expanded clonotype changes). Long-lived and aged donors differed, with more naive CD4+ cells and higher diversity in the long-lived.

Then a second PCR, running about 6 to 12 cycles, was carried out with a sample-barcoded 5' primer and a J-beta primer mix. TCRdb re-analysed the 5' RACE reads in MiXCR, keeping a single row per CDR3 protein. The table includes around 1.5 million distinct CDR3 sequences, 55% to 75% detected once. Isolation per sample recovered at least 7 million PBMCs. The CDR3 extends over 13 amino acids. Germline V CDR1 and CDR2: DFQATT, SNEGSKA (reference sequence). Trimming left V 5 bases short and J 10 bases short, with 17 bases between. Worth noting for this clonotype: What it binds is unknown.

The specimen was blood. This chain joins TRBV20-1 and TRBJ1-4; possibly TRBD1 for D (5 bases). The sequence was collected from a man in his late teens or twenties in good health. This CDR3 is CSAPQNAGGKLFF. The CDR3 nucleotides read TGCAGTGCTCCCCAGAATGCGGGGGGAAAACTGTTTTTT.